What follows are 6 T cell receptor beta chains derived from one specimen sequenced in a study of blood T cells in healthy people across ages. A second roughly 6 to 12 cycle PCR used barcoded and J-beta primers. TCRdb itself ran the 5' RACE reads through MiXCR, one entry per CDR3 protein. The sample includes 1,500,000 or so distinct CDR3 sequences, 59% of them seen just once. The sequencing sample was made of blood. The receptors shown here come from a man aged 18 to 30 in good health.

A note on this clonotype: At one of its ends the junction is not consistent with the germline gene, which may arise from a read error. J is TRBJ2-1 and V is TRBV6-5; D is unresolved. The CDR3 consists of 14 residues. CDR1 MNHEY and CDR2 SVGAGI come from the germline V gene. CDR3 protein: CASSDSPDYNEQFF. CDR3 sequence (DNA): TGTGCCAGCAGTGACTCCCCTGATTACAATGAGCAGTTCTTC.

The chain joins TRBV29-1 to TRBJ2-7, with 7 nucleotides matching TRBD1. Trimming cost V 3 bases and J 3 bases; bases outside gene matches: 5. Germline CDR1 SQVTM, CDR2 ANQGSEA. There are 13 residues in the CDR3. For the CDR3, the DNA is TGCAGCGTTGAGAAAGGGGGCATCTACGAGCAGTACTTC. This codes for CSVEKGGIYEQYF.

This chain connects TRBV30 to TRBJ2-4; D might be TRBD1 or TRBD2, each matching 5 bases. TRBJ2-7 explains the end of the DNA better; the J call may be wrong. The CDR3 length is 13 residues. Germline V gene sequence: CDR1 GTSNPN, CDR2 SVGIG (reference sequence). CDR3 bases: TGTGCCTGGGGTTCTGGGGGTTCCTACGAGCAGTACTTC. It yields the protein CAWGSGGSYEQYF.

The genes are TRBV10-3 and TRBJ2-1, with D maybe TRBD2 (6 bases). V lost 8 bases, J lost 4 bases, and 12 bases lay in between. The CDR3 is made up of 13 amino acids. CDR1 ENHRY and CDR2 SYGVKD come from the germline V gene. CDR3: CAIRGGDYNEQFF. The CDR3 coding sequence is TGTGCCATCCGGGGCGGGGATTACAATGAGCAGTTCTTC.

This chain links TRBV20-1 with TRBJ1-5; D possibly corresponds to TRBD1 (5 bases). The germline CDR1 and CDR2 sequences are DFQATT and SNEGSKA (reference sequence). The CDR3 is made up of 15 amino acids. Trimming pared 6 bases from V and 4 bases from J, leaving 19 bases between. The CDR3: CSAQPGAGINQPQHF. CDR3 nucleotides: TGCAGTGCCCAACCTGGGGCAGGGATAAATCAGCCCCAGCATTTT.

This clonotype showed up just a few times. CDR3 DNA sequence: TGTGCCAGCAGTCCGGGACAGGGAACCACAGATACGCAGTATTTT. It yields the protein CASSPGQGTTDTQYF. The chain uses TRBV12-3 or TRBV12-4 and TRBJ2-3; TRBD1 matches 9 bases. The CDR3 has 15 amino acids. V trimming: 5 bases; J trimming: 2 bases; junction bases outside the gene matches: 5.